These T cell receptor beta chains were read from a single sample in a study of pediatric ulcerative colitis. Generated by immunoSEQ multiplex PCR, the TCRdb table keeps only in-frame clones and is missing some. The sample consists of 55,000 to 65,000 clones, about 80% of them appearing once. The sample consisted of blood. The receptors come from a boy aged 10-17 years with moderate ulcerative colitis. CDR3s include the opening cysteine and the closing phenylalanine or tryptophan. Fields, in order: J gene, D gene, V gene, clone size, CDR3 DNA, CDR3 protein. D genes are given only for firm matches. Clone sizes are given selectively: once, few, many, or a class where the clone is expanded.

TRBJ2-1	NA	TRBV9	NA	TGTGCCAGCAGCGTAGGAGTAGCGACCTACAATGAGCAGTTCTTC	CASSVGVATYNEQFF
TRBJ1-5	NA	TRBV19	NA	TGTGCCAGTAGTATCTCAAGGGGCCGGGGCAATCAGCCCCAGCATTTT	CASSISRGRGNQPQHF
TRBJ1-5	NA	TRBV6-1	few	TGTGCCAGCAGCCCAAAGGTGGGGATCAATCAGCCCCAGCATTTT	CASSPKVGINQPQHF
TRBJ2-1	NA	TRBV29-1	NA	TGCAGCTACTGGACCCCGAGCTCCTACAATGAGCAGTTCTTC	CSYWTPSSYNEQFF
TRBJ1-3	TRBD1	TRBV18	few	TGTGCCAGCTCACCGACAGGGGCCGACTCTGGAAACACCATATATTTT	CASSPTGADSGNTIYF
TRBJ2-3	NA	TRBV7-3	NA	TGTGCCAGCAGCCTCGGGGGATCTGGCACAGATACGCAGTATTTT	CASSLGGSGTDTQYF
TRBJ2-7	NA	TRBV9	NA	TGTGCCAGCAGCGTCGGGAGCATCCGCACCCTCCACGAGCAGTACTTC	CASSVGSIRTLHEQYF
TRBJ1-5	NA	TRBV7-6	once	TGTGCCAGCAGCTCTAGGACGGCTAATCAGCCCCAGCATTTT	CASSSRTANQPQHF
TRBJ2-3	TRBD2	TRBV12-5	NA	TGTGCTAGTGGTTTGGGACTAGCAGCCCTCACAGATACGCAGTATTTT	CASGLGLAALTDTQYF
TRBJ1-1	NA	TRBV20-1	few	TGCAGTGCTACCAGGAACACTGAAGCTTTCTTT	CSATRNTEAFF
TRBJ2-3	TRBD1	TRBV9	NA	TGTGCCAGCAGCGTTACAGGGGTTACAGATACGCAGTATTTT	CASSVTGVTDTQYF
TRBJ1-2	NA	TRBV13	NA	TGTGCCAGCAGCCACTTCCGGACAGCTAACTATGGCTACACCTTC	CASSHFRTANYGYTF